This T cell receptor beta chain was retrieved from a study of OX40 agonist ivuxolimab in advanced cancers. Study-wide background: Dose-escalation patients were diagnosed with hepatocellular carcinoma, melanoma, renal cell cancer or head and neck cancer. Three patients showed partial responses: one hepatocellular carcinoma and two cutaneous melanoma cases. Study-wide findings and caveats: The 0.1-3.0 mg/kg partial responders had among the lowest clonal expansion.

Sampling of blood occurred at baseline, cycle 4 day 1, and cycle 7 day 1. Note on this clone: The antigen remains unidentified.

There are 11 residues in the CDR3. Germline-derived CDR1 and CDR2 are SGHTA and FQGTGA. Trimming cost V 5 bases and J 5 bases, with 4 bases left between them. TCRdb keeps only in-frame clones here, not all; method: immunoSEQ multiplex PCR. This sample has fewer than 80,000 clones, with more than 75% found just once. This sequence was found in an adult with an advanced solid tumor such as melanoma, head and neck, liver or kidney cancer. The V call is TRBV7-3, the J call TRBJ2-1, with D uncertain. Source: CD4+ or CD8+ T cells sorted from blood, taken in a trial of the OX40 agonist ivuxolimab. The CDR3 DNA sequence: TGTGCCAGCAGCCTAGACAATGAGCAGTTCTTC. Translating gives CASSLDNEQFF.